This note documents a single T cell receptor beta chain sequence. The data stem from a study of cytomegalovirus exposure and HLA in healthy donors. V was pared by 6 bases and J by 0 bases, with 14 bases between. Germline V gene data show CDR1 as KGHSH and CDR2 as LQKENI. This CDR3 spans 16 amino acids. The primer mix had 60 Vbeta and 13 Jbeta primers. TCRdb keeps only in-frame clones here, not all; method: immunoSEQ multiplex PCR. The sample carries more than 150,000 clones, around 81% recorded once. V gene TRBV18 combines with J gene TRBJ2-2; D is ambiguous. Sequenced sample: PBMCs. The TCR originated in a man aged 35-49 years in good health and CMV-seronegative. The CDR3 is CASSPLTPTNTGELFF. As DNA, the CDR3 is TGTGCCAGCTCGCCCCTGACACCCACGAACACCGGGGAGCTGTTTTTT. The full variable domain, in which reference TRBV18 and TRBJ2-2 provide the parts outside the CDR3, is NAGVMQNPRHLVRRRGQEARLRCSPMKGHSHVYWYRQLPEEGLKFMVYLQKENIIDESGMPKERFSAEFPKEGPSILRIQQVVRGDSAAYFCASSPLTPTNTGELFFGEGSRLTVL.